This T cell receptor beta chain was sequenced for a study of blood T cell repertoires in COVID-19. At the level of the study: Sample material is recorded as cDNA or gDNA derived from T cells, B-cell-depleted T cells, or PBMCs.

This CDR3 comprises 22 residues. Germline assignment: CDR1 LNHDA and CDR2 SQIVND (reference sequence). As processed by the authors: Amplifying reference gene primers gave estimates of nucleated cell counts. The protocol was immunoSEQ multiplex PCR, while the TCRdb copy is restricted to in-frame clones and leaves out a portion. The V and J calls and clone size were taken over from that table, and D and trimming were inferred from the DNA. The table shows around 250,000 clones, with about 85% occurring only once. The chain uses TRBV19 and TRBJ2-1, with 15 bases fitting TRBD2. The TCR sequence derives from a man aged 25-45 years who had recovered from COVID-19. Material for sequencing was peripheral blood. CDR3 DNA sequence: TGTGGGCCGGGGACAGGGCTAAGACCGGGACTAGCGGGGGGCCGATCCTACAATGAGCAGTTCTTC. Its translation: CGPGTGLRPGLAGGRSYNEQFF.